This T cell receptor (beta chain) was found in a study of T cell repertoires in cytomegalovirus infection. Study in general: It can be stated that public TCR beta signatures indicated CMV infection as well as a matching HLA type. General observations from the study: HLA-C-restricted CMV clonotypes gave the most frequent clonotype in two of eight donors. Summed frequency of public TCR beta families distinguished CMV carriers with the relevant HLA.

One entry per CDR3 protein results from TCRdb running MiXCR on the reads. The table lists around 180,000 distinct CDR3 sequences, 28% of them singletons. This CDR3 contains 13 residues. Trimming shortened V by 3 bases and J by 3 bases, and 7 bases separated the two germline ends. In germline, CDR1 is SGDLS, CDR2 YYNGEE. A word on this clonotype: What it binds is not known.

Source material: PBMCs. The chain employs TRBV9 and TRBJ2-1; possible D gene TRBD1, 5 bases. This receptor was identified in a human donor in good health (CMV status not recorded). Some clones in this sample may be carry-over from other donors' samples. The CDR3 loop is CASSADSYNEQFF. The CDR3 region has the DNA TGTGCCAGCAGCGCAGACAGCTACAATGAGCAGTTCTTC.